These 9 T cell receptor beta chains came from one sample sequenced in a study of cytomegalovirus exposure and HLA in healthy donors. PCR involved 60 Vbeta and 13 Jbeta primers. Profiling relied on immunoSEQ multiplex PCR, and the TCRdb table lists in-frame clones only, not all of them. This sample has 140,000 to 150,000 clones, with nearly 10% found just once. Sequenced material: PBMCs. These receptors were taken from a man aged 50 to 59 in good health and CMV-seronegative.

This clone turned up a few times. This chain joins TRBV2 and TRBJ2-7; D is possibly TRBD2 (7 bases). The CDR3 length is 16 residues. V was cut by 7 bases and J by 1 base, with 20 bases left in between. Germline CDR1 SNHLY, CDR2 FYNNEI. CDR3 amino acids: CASNLMGGGGSYEQYF. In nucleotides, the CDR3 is TGTGCCAGCAACCTTATGGGGGGAGGGGGATCCTACGAGCAGTACTTC.

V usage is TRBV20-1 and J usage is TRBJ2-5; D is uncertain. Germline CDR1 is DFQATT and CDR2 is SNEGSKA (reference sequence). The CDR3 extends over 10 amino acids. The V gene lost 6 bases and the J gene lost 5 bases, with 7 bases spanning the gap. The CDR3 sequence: CSALKETQYF. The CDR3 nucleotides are TGCAGTGCCCTAAAGGAGACCCAGTACTTC.

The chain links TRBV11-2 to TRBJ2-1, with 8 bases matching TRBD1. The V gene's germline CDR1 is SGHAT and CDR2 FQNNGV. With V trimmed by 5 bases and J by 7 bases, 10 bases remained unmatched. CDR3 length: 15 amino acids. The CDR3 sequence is CASSRFQGAGNEQFF. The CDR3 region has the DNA TGTGCCAGCAGCCGTTTCCAGGGGGCGGGTAATGAGCAGTTCTTC.

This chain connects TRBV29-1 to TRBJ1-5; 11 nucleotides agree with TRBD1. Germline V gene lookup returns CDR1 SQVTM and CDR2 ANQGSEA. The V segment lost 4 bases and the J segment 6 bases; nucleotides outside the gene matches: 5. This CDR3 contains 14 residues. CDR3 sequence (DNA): TGCAGCGTTGGGGGGACAGGGGGGTCTCAGCCCCAGCATTTT. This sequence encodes CSVGGTGGSQPQHF.

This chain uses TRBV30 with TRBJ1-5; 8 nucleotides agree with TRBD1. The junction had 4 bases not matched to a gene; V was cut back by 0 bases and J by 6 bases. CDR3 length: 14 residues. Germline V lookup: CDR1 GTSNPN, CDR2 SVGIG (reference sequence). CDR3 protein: CAWSVGQGLQPQHF. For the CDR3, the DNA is TGTGCCTGGAGTGTTGGACAGGGTCTTCAGCCCCAGCATTTT.

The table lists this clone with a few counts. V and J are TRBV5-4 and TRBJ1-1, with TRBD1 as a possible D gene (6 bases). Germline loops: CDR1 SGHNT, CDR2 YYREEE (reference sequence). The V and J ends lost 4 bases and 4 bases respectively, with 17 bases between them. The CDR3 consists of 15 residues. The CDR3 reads CASSPRGGAFTEAFF. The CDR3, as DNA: TGTGCCAGCAGCCCCCGAGGGGGGGCCTTCACTGAAGCTTTCTTT.

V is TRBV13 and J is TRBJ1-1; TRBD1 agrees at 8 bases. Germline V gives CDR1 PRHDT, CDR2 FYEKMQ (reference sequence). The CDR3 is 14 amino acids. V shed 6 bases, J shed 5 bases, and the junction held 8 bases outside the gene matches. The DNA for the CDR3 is TGTGCCAGCAGTGCCCGCAGGGGGCTGACTGAAGCTTTCTTT. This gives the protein CASSARRGLTEAFF.

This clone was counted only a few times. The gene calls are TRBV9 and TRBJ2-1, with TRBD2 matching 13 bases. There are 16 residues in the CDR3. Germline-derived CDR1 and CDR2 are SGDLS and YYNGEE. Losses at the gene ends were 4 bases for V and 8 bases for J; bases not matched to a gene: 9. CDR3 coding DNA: TGTGCCAGCAGCCTATGGACTAGCGGGAGCGGAGATGAGCAGTTCTTC. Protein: CASSLWTSGSGDEQFF.

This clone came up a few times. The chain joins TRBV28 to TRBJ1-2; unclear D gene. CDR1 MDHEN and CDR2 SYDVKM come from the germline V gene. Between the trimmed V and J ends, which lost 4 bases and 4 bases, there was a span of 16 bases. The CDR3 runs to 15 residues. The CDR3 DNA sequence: TGTGCCAGCAGTTCTAAGTCTCGTGCCCTCTATGGCTACACCTTC. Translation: CASSSKSRALYGYTF.